Sequencing of this TCR beta chain was carried out in a study of cytomegalovirus exposure and HLA in healthy donors. Worth noting for this clone: Its specificity is not known.

Whole-study findings and limits: Reports showed the classifier diagnosing cytomegalovirus status with high specificity and sensitivity. Some TCR beta chains (more than 150 of them) were listed as cytomegalovirus-associated. A later analysis, which compared TCR beta chains of equal frequency, found the HLA-associated ones more clonally expanded.

PCR employed 60 Vbeta and 13 Jbeta primers. Sequencing was performed with immunoSEQ multiplex PCR; in TCRdb, only in-frame clones are kept and a portion is missing. The sample consists of roughly 80,000 clones, roughly 70% of them appearing once. V shed 8 bases and J 7 bases; nucleotides not matched to a gene: 3. Germline V gives CDR1 SGDLS, CDR2 YYNGEE. This CDR3 comprises 11 residues. This receptor was taken from a man in his sixties in good health and CMV-seropositive. The specimen was PBMCs. The V and J genes are TRBV9 and TRBJ2-1; 7 bases are a match to TRBD2. CDR3 DNA sequence: TGTGCCAGTCACGGGGGGAATGAGCAGTTCTTC. Its protein is CASHGGNEQFF.